This T cell receptor (beta chain) emerged from a study of T cells after yellow fever vaccination. This clonotype has a handful of counts. Germline CDR1 and CDR2: LGHDT and YNNKEL (reference sequence). There are 15 residues in the CDR3. Trimming cost V 4 bases and J 1 base, with 11 bases left between them. A single record per CDR3 protein comes from TCRdb applying MiXCR to the 5' RACE reads. The sample shows approximately 550,000 distinct CDR3 sequences, about 13% of them seen only once. The source of this sequence is a man younger than 40 who received the YFV17D yellow fever vaccine. The V and J genes are TRBV3-1 and TRBJ2-1, with D possibly being TRBD2 (5 bases). The sequencing here drew on PBMCs, taken on the day of the yellow fever booster vaccination. CDR3 amino acids: CASSRAVASYNEQFF. CDR3 in DNA: TGTGCCAGCAGCCGTGCAGTAGCGTCCTACAATGAGCAGTTCTTC.